These 10 T cell receptor beta chains originate from one sample sequenced in a study of stem cell transplantation in POMP-related autoinflammatory disease. The protocol was immunoSEQ multiplex PCR, while the TCRdb copy is restricted to in-frame clones and leaves out a portion. Among about 32,000 clones listed, about 90% were seen once. This material consisted of CD4+ T cells from PBMCs, taken before stem cell transplantation. These receptors were collected from a human donor with POMP-related autoinflammation and immune dysregulation (PRAID).

This CDR3 reads CASSLGGGKRRNTEAFF. The CDR3 DNA reads as TGTGCCAGCAGCTTAGGGGGAGGGAAAAGGAGGAACACTGAAGCTTTCTTT. The chain is built from TRBV6-4 and TRBJ1-1; a weak D match, TRBD1 (6 bases). The ends were cut back, 6 bases at V and 1 base at J, with 21 bases in the middle. Germline CDR1 reads MRHNA; CDR2 reads SNTAGT. This CDR3 is 17 amino acids long.

The chain couples TRBV2 to TRBJ2-5; possibly TRBD1 for D (5 bases). This CDR3 region has 14 residues. Trimming pared 7 bases from V and 5 bases from J, leaving 17 bases between. Germline CDR1 is SNHLY and CDR2 is FYNNEI. CDR3 DNA sequence: TGTGCCAGCAATAGGGAAGGGGCTGTCGAGACCCAGTACTTC. Encoded protein: CASNREGAVETQYF.

This clone was recorded a few times. The DNA for the CDR3 is TGTGCCAGTAGTCCACGAGATGCGGATAATTCACCCCTCCACTTT. This gives the protein CASSPRDADNSPLHF. This rearrangement joins TRBV19 to TRBJ1-6; D uncertain. Germline assignment: CDR1 LNHDA and CDR2 SQIVND (reference sequence). CDR3 length equals 15 residues. The ends were cut back, 5 bases at V and 5 bases at J, with 13 bases in the middle.

The rearrangement joins TRBV6-5 to TRBJ1-4, with 7 bases that match TRBD1. Germline assignment: CDR1 MNHEY and CDR2 SVGAGI. The ends lost 0 bases at V and 10 bases at J; junction bases unmatched: 2. The CDR3 sequence is 13 residues long. DNA of the CDR3: TGTGCCAGCAGTTACTCTTCAGGGGGAAAACTGTTTTTT. Translating gives CASSYSSGGKLFF.

The rearrangement uses TRBV6-5 and TRBJ2-7; 8 bases align to TRBD1. The CDR3 loop spans 13 amino acids. V lost 6 bases to trimming and J lost 6 bases; unmatched junction nucleotides: 7. From germline, CDR1 is MNHEY and CDR2 SVGAGI. This CDR3 reads CASSQTGVGEQYF. CDR3 in DNA: TGTGCCAGCAGCCAGACAGGGGTCGGCGAGCAGTACTTC.

The V and J genes are TRBV6-1 and TRBJ2-7; D call uncertain. The CDR3 contains 14 residues. Germline V gene lookup returns CDR1 MNHNS and CDR2 SASEGT. The V and J ends lost 6 bases and 2 bases respectively, with 14 bases between them. The CDR3 loop reads CASRSLGRPYEQYF. Here the CDR3 DNA reads TGTGCCAGCAGATCTTTAGGACGCCCCTACGAGCAGTACTTC.

This chain joins TRBV6-5 and TRBJ1-1; D may be TRBD1 (5 bases). The germline V gene encodes CDR1 MNHEY and CDR2 SVGAGI. The CDR3 sequence is 12 residues long. Deletions cut 2 bases from V and 6 bases from J, with 7 bases between. The CDR3 DNA is TGTGCCAGCAGTTACGGGGGTCCTGAAGCTTTCTTT. Protein sequence: CASSYGGPEAFF.

This chain joins TRBV5-4 and TRBJ1-2, with 10 nucleotides matching TRBD1. Trimming removed 0 bases from V and 5 bases from J; junction bases left unmatched: 10. CDR3 length equals 17 residues. From germline, CDR1 is SGHNT and CDR2 YYREEE (reference sequence). The CDR3 region has the DNA TGTGCCAGCAGCTTGGCGATCGGGACAGGGGAGAGGTATGGCTACACCTTC. This encodes CASSLAIGTGERYGYTF.

This clone has only a few counts. The rearrangement links TRBV7-6 to TRBJ1-2; D is unresolved. The CDR3 loop spans 16 amino acids. V gave up 3 bases and J gave up 7 bases, with 21 bases separating them. CDR1 SGHVS and CDR2 FNYEAQ come from the germline V gene. CDR3 DNA: TGTGCCAGCAGCTTCCGTGACCGACCCGCCATGGGTGGCTACACCTTC. Amino acids: CASSFRDRPAMGGYTF. The entire variable domain, with the rest obtained from reference TRBV7-6 and TRBJ1-2, is as follows: GAGVSQSPRYKVTKRGQDVALRCDPISGHVSLYWYRQALGQGPEFLTYFNYEAQQDKSGLPNDRFSAERPEGSISTLTIQRTEQRDSAMYRCASSFRDRPAMGGYTFGSGTRLTVV.

This chain uses TRBV29-1 with TRBJ2-7; D unclear. Germline CDR1 is SQVTM and CDR2 is ANQGSEA. The CDR3 has 13 amino acids. Trimming pared 0 bases from V and 3 bases from J, leaving 9 bases between. The CDR3 nucleotides read TGCAGCGTTGAAGACCACGACCGCTACGAGCAGTACTTC. Amino acids: CSVEDHDRYEQYF.